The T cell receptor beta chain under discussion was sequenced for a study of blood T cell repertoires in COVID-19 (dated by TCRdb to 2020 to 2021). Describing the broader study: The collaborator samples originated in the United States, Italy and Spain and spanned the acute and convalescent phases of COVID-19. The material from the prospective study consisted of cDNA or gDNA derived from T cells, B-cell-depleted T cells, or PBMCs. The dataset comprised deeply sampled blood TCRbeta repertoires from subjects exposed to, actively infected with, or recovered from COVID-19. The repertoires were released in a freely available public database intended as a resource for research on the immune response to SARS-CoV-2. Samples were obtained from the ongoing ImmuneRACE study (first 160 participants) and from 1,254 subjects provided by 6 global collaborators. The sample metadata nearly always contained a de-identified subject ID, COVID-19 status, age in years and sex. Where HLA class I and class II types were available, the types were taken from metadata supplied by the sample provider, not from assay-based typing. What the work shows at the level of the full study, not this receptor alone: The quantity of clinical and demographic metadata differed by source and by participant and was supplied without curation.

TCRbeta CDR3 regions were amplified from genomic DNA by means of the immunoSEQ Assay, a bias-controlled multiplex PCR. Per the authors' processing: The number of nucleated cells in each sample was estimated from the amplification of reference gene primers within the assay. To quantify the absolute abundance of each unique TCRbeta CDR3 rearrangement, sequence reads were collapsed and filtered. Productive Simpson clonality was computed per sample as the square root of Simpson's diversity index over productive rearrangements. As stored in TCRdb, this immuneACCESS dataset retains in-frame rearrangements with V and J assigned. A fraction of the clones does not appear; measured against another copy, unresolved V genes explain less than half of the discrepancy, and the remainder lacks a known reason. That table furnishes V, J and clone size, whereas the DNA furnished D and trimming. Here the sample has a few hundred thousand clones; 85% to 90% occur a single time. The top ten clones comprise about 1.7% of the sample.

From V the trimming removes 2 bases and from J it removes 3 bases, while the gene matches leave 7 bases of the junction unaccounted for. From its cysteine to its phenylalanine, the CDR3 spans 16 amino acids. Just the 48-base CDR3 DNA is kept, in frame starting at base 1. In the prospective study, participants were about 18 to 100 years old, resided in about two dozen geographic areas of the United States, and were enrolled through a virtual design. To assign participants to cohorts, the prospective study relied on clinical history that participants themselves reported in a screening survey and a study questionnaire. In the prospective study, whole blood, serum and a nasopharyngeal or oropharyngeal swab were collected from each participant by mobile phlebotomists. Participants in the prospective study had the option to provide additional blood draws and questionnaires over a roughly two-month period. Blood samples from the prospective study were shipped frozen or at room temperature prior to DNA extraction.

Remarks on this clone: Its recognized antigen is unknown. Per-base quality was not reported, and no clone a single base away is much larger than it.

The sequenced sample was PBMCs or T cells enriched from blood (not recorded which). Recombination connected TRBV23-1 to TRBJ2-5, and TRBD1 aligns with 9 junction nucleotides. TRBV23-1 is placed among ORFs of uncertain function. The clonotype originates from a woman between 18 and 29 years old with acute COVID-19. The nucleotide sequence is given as TGCGCCAGCAGTCAAACGAGACAGGGGGTAGAAGAGACCCAGTACTTC. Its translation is CASSQTRQGVEETQYF.